This TCR beta chain was retrieved from a study of shared clonotypes between healthy human individuals. Study in general: Sampling drew on donors who were two women and three men aged 18 to 49. Each donor's CD8 memory used one plate, CD8 naive two, each CD4 subset three.

Points from the study as a whole: Blood alone was sampled, and tissue repertoires likely differ. Naive subsets typically showed greater estimated richness than memory subsets.

In regard to this clone: No antigen is known for it.

The CDR3 sequence is 16 residues long. The assay was immunoSEQ multiplex PCR, and TCRdb's table has in-frame clones only and misses some. The sample lists millions of clones, approximately 95% occurring once. What was sequenced was naive CD4+ T cells from PBMCs. The subset: CD45RA+ positively selected. The V and J genes are TRBV12-2 and TRBJ2-7. TRBV12-2 is marked as a pseudogene. The receptor was derived from a man between 18 and 29 years old in good health. Some clones in this sample may be carry-over from other donors' samples. CDR3 sequence: CASRFTRGVGSYEQYF. The CDR3 DNA follows: TGTGCAAGTCGCTTTACCCGAGGGGTTGGGTCCTACGAGCAGTACTTC.